These T cell receptor beta chains were read from a single sample in a study of blood T cell repertoires in COVID-19. Clones were sequenced by immunoSEQ multiplex PCR, and TCRdb holds only the in-frame ones, with some missing. The sample shows some 48,000 clones, just over 90% of them seen only once. The sequencing input was peripheral blood. These receptors originate from a man between 60 and 75 years old with COVID-19, enrolled during active disease. Both conserved end residues are part of each CDR3. The order of the fields is V gene, D gene, clone size, J gene, CDR3 DNA, CDR3 protein. D genes are given only for firm matches. Some rows have no size entry. The others give once, few or many, or a class for an expanded clone.

TRBV5-1	NA	NA	TRBJ2-2	TGCGCCAGCAGCTCTAGCCCGGCGGGCGGGGAGCTGTTTTTT	CASSSSPAGGELFF
TRBV5-4	TRBD2	once	TRBJ2-6	TGTGCCAGCGGGCGGGGCGGGAGAGTTACTGGGGCCAACGTCCTGACTTTC	CASGRGGRVTGANVLTF
TRBV3-1/TRBV3-2	NA	NA	TRBJ2-5	TGTGCCAGCAGCCAAAGGATGTCGCGGGAAGAGACCCAGTACTTC	CASSQRMSREETQYF
TRBV2	TRBD1	NA	TRBJ2-7	TGTGCCAGCAGATCAGACAGGGGTCCCTACGAGCAGTACTTC	CASRSDRGPYEQYF
TRBV7-2	TRBD2	NA	TRBJ2-7	TGTGCCAGCAGCCTAGACAGTAGCGGGCTTTCCTACGAGCAGTACTTC	CASSLDSSGLSYEQYF
TRBV7-9	NA	NA	TRBJ2-7	TGTGCCAGCAGCTTAGTTGAGGGTTATAGACACTACGAGCAGTACTTC	CASSLVEGYRHYEQYF
TRBV5-1	TRBD2	NA	TRBJ2-1	TGCGCCAGCAGCTTCCGAGCGGGGGACCTCTACAATGAGCAGTTCTTC	CASSFRAGDLYNEQFF
TRBV7-9	NA	NA	TRBJ1-3	TGTGCCAGCAGTCAGCCGGAGGCTGGAAACACCATATATTTT	CASSQPEAGNTIYF
TRBV7-2	NA	NA	TRBJ2-3	TGTGCCAGCAGGCCGGGGGCAGATACGCAGTATTTT	CASRPGADTQYF
TRBV6-5	TRBD1	NA	TRBJ1-6	TGTGCCAGCAGTTATGGGGACAGACTTTATAATTCACCCCTCCACTTT	CASSYGDRLYNSPLHF
TRBV5-1	TRBD1	NA	TRBJ2-2	TGCGCCAGCAGCACCGGCGACAGGGTCAGTGACACCGGGGAGCTGTTTTTT	CASSTGDRVSDTGELFF
TRBV30	TRBD1	NA	TRBJ1-3	TGTGCCTGGAATCAGGGACAGGGCTCTGGAAACACCATATATTTT	CAWNQGQGSGNTIYF
TRBV19	NA	once	TRBJ2-5	TGTGCCAGTAGTATCAGGGCAAATGAGGAGACCCAGTACTTC	CASSIRANEETQYF
TRBV5-4	TRBD1	NA	TRBJ2-7	TGTGCCAGCAGCCTCGGACAGGGGCCGACCTACGAGCAGTACTTC	CASSLGQGPTYEQYF
TRBV10-2	NA	NA	TRBJ1-1	TGCGCCAGCAGGAAGGGGGTGGGATCCCTTGAAGCTTTCTTT	CASRKGVGSLEAFF
TRBV5-1	TRBD1	NA	TRBJ2-1	TGCGCCAGCAGCCCTGCAGGGGGCAATGAGCAGTTCTTC	CASSPAGGNEQFF
TRBV18	NA	NA	TRBJ2-1	TGTGCCAGCTCACCGAGGAGGGGGCAGTTGAATGAGCAGTTCTTC	CASSPRRGQLNEQFF
TRBV5-1	NA	once	TRBJ2-1	TGCGCCAGCAGGCCAAGCAGCGGTTACTACAATGAGCAGTTCTTC	CASRPSSGYYNEQFF
TRBV7-2	NA	NA	TRBJ1-2	TGTGCCAGCAGCTTAGATAATCAGGGGACCCTTAACTATGGCTACACCTTC	CASSLDNQGTLNYGYTF
TRBV4-2	NA	NA	TRBJ1-1	TGTGCCAGCAGCCAAGGGGAGTATACGGCCACTGAAGCTTTCTTT	CASSQGEYTATEAFF
TRBV5-1	TRBD1	NA	TRBJ2-2	TGCGCCAGCAGCTTTGCCGGACAGGGCGCCGGGGAGCTGTTTTTT	CASSFAGQGAGELFF
TRBV6-4	NA	NA	TRBJ2-5	TGTGCCAGCAGTGACTCAGCGGCAGCCCCAAGAGAAACCCAGTACTTC	CASSDSAAAPRETQYF
TRBV30	NA	NA	TRBJ1-1	TGTGCCTGGAGCGCCCCCGGAGTAAACACTGAAGCTTTCTTT	CAWSAPGVNTEAFF
TRBV4-1	TRBD2	NA	TRBJ2-3	TGCGCCAGCAGCCAAGATCAACTAGCGGGAGCACGGGATACGCAGTATTTT	CASSQDQLAGARDTQYF